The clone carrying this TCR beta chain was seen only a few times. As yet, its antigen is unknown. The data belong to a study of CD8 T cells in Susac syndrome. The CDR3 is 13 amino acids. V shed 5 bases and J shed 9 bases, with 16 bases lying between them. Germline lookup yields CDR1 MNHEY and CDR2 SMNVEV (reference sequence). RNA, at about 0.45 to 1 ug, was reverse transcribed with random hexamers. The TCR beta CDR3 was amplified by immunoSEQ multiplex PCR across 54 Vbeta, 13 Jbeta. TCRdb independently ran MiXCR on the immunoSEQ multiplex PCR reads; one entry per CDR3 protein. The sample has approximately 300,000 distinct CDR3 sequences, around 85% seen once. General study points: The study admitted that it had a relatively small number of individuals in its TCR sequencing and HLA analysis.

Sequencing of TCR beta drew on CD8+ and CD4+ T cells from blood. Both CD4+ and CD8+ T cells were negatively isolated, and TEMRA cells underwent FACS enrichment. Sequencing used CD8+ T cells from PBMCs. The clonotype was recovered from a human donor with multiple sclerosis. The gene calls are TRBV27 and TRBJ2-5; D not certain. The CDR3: CASSATLLGSQYF. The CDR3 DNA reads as TGTGCCAGCAGTGCTACGTTGCTGGGGTCCCAGTACTTC.